This TCR beta chain stems from a study of identical twins. Note on this clonotype: Its antigen remains unidentified.

Study conclusions and caveats: Weaker excess twin sharing was seen among beta out-of-frame sequences.

With 8 bases removed from V and 7 bases from J, the gap between germline ends came to 23 bases. Per germline, CDR1 SGHAT and CDR2 FQNNGV. This CDR3 is 15 amino acids long. Template switching (which added a universal primer site) was used, and cDNA carried unique molecular identifiers. TCRdb re-called the 5' RACE reads with MiXCR, one entry per CDR3 protein. The table has more than 400,000 distinct CDR3 sequences, around 15% seen once. In every case, the donor was a healthy Caucasian. These data were likewise used in another study, on yellow fever vaccine responses in identical twins.

The chain combines TRBV11-2 with TRBJ2-5; TRBD2 is a possible D gene (6 bases). The sequencing sample was made of CD4+ T cells sorted from blood. This TCR was sampled from a woman between 18 and 29 years old in good health. CDR3 DNA sequence: TGTGCCAGCTCCTATCTGGGCGGGGAAGGTGGGACCCAGTACTTC. Translation gives CASSYLGGEGGTQYF.